This TCR beta chain stems from a study of T cells in Graves' hyperthyroidism and ophthalmopathy. This clonotype showed up many times. From RNA transcripts, TCR beta CDR3 regions were amplified. Researchers ran a first-round RT-PCR on the TCR CDR3 using the HTBI primer set. TCRdb recomputed calls from the multiplex PCR reads with MiXCR, one row per CDR3 protein. The data show some 370,000 distinct CDR3 sequences, about 14% seen once. The CDR3 is 18 residues long. Germline V gene sequence: CDR1 LGHDT, CDR2 YNNKEL (reference sequence). V shed 3 bases and J shed 0 bases, with 17 bases lying between them. The V gene is TRBV3-1, the J gene TRBJ2-2; no definite D call. The specimen was blood. The source of this sequence is a man aged 45-65 years with Graves' ophthalmopathy. The CDR3 loop reads CASSQEGWRTANTGELFF. The CDR3 coding sequence is TGTGCCAGCAGCCAGGAAGGATGGCGGACCGCGAACACCGGGGAGCTGTTTTTT.